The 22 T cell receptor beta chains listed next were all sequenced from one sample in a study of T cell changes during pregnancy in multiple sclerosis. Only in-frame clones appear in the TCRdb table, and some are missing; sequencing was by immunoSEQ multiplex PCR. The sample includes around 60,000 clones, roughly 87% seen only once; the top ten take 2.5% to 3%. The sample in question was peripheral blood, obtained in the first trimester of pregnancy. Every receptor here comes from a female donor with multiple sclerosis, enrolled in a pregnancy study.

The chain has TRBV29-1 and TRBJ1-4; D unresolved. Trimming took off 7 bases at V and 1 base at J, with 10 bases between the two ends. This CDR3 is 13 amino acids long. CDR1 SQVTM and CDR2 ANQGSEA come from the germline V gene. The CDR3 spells CSAWAGTNEKLFF. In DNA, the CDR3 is TGCAGCGCATGGGCAGGAACTAATGAAAAACTGTTTTTT.

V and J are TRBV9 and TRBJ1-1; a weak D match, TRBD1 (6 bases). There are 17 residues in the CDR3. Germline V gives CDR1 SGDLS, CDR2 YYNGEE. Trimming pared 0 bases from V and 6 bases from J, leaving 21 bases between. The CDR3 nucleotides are TGTGCCAGCAGCGTAGGAGGCAGGGGAAACCCGTTTGCTGAAGCTTTCTTT. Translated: CASSVGGRGNPFAEAFF.

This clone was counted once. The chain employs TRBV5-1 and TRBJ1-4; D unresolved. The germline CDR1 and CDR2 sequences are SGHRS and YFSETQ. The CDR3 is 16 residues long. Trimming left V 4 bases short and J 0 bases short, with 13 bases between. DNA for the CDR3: TGCGCCAGCAGCCGAAGCGGGAGCACAACTAATGAAAAACTGTTTTTT. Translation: CASSRSGSTTNEKLFF.

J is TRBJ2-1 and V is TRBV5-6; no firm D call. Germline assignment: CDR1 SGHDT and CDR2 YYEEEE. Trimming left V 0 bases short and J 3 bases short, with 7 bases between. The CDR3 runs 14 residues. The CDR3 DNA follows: TGTGCCAGCAGCTTGGCCTTAGTCTACAATGAGCAGTTCTTC. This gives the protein CASSLALVYNEQFF.

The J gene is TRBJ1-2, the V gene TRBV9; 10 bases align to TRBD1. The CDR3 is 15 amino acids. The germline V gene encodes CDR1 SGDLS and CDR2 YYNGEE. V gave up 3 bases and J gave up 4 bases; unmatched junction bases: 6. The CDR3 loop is CASSAGQGGGYGYTF. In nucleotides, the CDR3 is TGTGCCAGCAGCGCAGGACAGGGGGGTGGCTATGGCTACACCTTC.

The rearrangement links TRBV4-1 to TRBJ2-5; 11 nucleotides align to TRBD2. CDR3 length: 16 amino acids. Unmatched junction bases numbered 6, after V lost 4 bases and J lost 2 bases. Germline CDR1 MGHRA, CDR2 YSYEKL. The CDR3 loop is CASSPLSGRGQETQYF. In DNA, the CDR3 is TGCGCCAGCAGCCCCCTTAGCGGGAGGGGGCAAGAGACCCAGTACTTC.

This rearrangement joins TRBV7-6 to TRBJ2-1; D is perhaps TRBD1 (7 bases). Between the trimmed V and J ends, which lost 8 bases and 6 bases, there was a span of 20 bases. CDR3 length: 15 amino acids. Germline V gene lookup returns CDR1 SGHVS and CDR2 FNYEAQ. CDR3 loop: CASGRDSLWSNEQFF. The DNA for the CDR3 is TGTGCCAGCGGGCGGGACAGCTTATGGTCCAATGAGCAGTTCTTC.

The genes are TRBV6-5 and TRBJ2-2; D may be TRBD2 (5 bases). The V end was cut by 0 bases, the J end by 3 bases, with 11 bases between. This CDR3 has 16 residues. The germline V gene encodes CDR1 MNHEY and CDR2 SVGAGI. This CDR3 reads CASSYSSDYYTGELFF. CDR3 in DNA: TGTGCCAGCAGTTACTCGTCCGACTACTACACCGGGGAGCTGTTTTTT.

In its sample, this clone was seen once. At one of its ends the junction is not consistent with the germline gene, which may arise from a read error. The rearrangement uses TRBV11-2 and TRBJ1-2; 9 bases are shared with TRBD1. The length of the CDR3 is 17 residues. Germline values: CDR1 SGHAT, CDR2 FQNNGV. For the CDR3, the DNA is TGTGCCAGCAGCTACCTCCGCGGGACAGGGATTAACTCTGGCTACACCTTC. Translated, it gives CASSYLRGTGINSGYTF.

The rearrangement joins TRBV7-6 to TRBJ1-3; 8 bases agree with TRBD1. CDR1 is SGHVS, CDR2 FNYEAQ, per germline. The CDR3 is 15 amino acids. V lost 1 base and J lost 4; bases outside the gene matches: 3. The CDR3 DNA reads TGTGCCAGCAGCTTAGGACAGGGGTCAGGAAACACCATATATTTT. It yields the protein CASSLGQGSGNTIYF. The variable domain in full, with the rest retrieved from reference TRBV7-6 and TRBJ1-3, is GAGVSQSPRYKVTKRGQDVALRCDPISGHVSLYWYRQALGQGPEFLTYFNYEAQQDKSGLPNDRFSAERPEGSISTLTIQRTEQRDSAMYRCASSLGQGSGNTIYFGEGSWLTVV.

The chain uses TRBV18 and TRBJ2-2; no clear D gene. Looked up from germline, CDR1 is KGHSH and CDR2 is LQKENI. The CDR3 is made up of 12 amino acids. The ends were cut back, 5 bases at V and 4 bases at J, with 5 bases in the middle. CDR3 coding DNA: TGTGCCAGCTCAGTCCGCACCGGGGAGCTGTTTTTT. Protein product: CASSVRTGELFF.

CDR3 nucleotides: TGTGCCAGCAGCCAAGTTGGAGGGAGTACCTACAATGAGCAGTTCTTC. Amino acid sequence: CASSQVGGSTYNEQFF. The J gene is TRBJ2-1, the V gene TRBV14, with D possibly matching TRBD2 (6 bases). Germline V gene data show CDR1 as SGHDN and CDR2 as FVKESK. CDR3 length: 16 residues. V was shortened by 1 base and J by 2 bases, with 12 bases between the two germline ends.

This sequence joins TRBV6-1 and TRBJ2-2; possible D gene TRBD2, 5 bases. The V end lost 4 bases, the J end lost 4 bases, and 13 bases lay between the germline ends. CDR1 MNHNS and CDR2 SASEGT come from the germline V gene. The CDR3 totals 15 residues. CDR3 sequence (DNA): TGTGCCAGCAGTGCCGGGGATATAGTCACCGGGGAGCTGTTTTTT. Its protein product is CASSAGDIVTGELFF.

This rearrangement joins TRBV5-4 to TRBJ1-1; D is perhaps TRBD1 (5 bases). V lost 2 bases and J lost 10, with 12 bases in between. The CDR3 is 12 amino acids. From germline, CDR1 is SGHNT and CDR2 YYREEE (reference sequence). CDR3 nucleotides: TGTGCCAGCAGCTTAGACAGTATCAGAGCTTTCTTT. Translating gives CASSLDSIRAFF.

CDR3 residues: CASLGDEQYF. For the CDR3, the DNA is TGCGCCAGCCTAGGGGACGAGCAGTACTTC. The chain recombines TRBV10-1 with TRBJ2-7, with a weak D call TRBD1 (5 bases). The CDR3 spans 10 residues. Deletions cut 8 bases from V and 5 bases from J, with 7 bases between. Germline V CDR1 and CDR2: WNHNN, SYGVQD (reference sequence).

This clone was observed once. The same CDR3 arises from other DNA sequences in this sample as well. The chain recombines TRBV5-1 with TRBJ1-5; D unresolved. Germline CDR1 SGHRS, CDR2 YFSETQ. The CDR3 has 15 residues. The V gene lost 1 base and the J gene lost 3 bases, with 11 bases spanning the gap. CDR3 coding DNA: TGCGCCAGCAGCTTGTCGCCCGACTACAATCAGCCCCAGCATTTT. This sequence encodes CASSLSPDYNQPQHF.

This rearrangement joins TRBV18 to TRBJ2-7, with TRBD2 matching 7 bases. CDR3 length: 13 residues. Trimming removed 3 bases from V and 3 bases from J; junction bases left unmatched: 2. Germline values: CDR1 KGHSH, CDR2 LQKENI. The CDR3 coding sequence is TGTGCCAGCTCACCGACTAGCAGCTACGAGCAGTACTTC. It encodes CASSPTSSYEQYF.

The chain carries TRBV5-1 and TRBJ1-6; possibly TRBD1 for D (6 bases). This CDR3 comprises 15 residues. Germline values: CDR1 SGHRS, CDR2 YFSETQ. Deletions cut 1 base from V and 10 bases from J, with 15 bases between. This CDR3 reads CASSLFGGPESPLHF. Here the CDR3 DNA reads TGCGCCAGCAGCTTGTTTGGGGGCCCGGAATCACCCCTCCACTTT.

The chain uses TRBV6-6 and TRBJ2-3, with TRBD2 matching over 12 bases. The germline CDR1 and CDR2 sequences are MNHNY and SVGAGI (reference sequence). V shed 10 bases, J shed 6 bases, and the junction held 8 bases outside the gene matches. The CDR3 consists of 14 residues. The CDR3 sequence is CATQLAGGWDTQYF. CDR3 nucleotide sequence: TGTGCCACCCAGCTAGCGGGGGGGTGGGATACGCAGTATTTT.

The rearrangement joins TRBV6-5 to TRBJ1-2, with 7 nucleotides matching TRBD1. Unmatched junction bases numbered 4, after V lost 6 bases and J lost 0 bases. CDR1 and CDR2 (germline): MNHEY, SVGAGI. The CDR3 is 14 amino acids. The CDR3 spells CASRLGGANYGYTF. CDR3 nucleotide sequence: TGTGCCAGCAGGCTAGGGGGCGCTAACTATGGCTACACCTTC.

The CDR3 loop reads CASSTGNLYGYTF. For the CDR3, the DNA is TGTGCCAGCAGCACAGGGAACCTCTATGGCTACACCTTC. The chain employs TRBV7-2 and TRBJ1-2; weak D call: TRBD1 (6 bases). CDR1 is SGHTA and CDR2 is FQGNSA in the germline V gene. This CDR3 is 13 amino acids long. Trimming pared 5 bases from V and 4 bases from J, leaving 11 bases between.

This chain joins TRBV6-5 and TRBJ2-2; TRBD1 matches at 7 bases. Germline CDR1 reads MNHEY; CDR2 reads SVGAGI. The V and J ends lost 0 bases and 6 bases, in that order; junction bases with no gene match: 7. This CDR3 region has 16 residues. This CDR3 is CASSYSWGTGAGELFF. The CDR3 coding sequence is TGTGCCAGCAGTTACTCATGGGGAACAGGGGCCGGGGAGCTGTTTTTT.